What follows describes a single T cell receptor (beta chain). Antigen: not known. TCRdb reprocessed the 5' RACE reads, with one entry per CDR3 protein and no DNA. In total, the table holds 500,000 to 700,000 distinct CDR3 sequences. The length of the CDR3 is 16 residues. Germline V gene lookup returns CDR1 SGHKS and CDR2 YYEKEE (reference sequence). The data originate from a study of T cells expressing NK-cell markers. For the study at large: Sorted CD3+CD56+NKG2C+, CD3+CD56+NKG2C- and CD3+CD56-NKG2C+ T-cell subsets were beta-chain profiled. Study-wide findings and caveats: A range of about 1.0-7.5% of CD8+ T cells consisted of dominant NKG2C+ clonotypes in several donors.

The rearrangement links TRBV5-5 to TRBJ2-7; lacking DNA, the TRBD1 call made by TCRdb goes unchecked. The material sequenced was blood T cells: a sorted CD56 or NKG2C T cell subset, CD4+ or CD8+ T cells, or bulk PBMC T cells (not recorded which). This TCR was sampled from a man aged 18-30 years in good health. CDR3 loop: CASSPRIRPDRYEQYF. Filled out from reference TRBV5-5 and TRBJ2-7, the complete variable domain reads DAGVTQSPTHLIKTRGQQVTLRCSPISGHKSVSWYQQVLGQGPQFIFQYYEKEERGRGNFPDRFSARQFPNYSSELNVNALLLGDSALYLCASSPRIRPDRYEQYFGPGTRLTVT.